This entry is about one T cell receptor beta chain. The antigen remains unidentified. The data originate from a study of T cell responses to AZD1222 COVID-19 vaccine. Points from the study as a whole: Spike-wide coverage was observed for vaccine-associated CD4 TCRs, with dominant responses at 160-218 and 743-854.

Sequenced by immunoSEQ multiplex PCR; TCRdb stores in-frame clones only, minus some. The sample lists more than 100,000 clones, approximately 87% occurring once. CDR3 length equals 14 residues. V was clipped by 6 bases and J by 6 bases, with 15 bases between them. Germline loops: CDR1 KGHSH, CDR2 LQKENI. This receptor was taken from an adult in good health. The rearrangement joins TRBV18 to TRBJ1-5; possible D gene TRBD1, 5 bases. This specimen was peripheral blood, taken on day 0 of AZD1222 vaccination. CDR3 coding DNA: TGTGCCAGCTCCCAAGGCGGGGGGTCTCAGCCCCAGCATTTT. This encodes CASSQGGGSQPQHF.